One and the same sample provided the 5 T cell receptor beta chains below, sequenced in a study of T cell changes during pregnancy in multiple sclerosis. This table comes from immunoSEQ multiplex PCR, and its TCRdb copy is limited to in-frame clones, with some not included. The sample includes some 57,000 clones, roughly nine tenths of them seen just once. The sequencing here drew on CD4+ T cells from peripheral blood mononuclear cells, taken after pregnancy. Receptors originate from a female donor in good health, enrolled as a control in a pregnancy study.

The V and J genes are TRBV2 and TRBJ1-2, with D possibly matching TRBD1 (6 bases). V was cut by 4 bases and J by 1 base, with 10 bases left in between. The CDR3 totals 14 residues. Germline V CDR1 and CDR2: SNHLY, FYNNEI. CDR3 amino acids: CASSAQGFNYGYTF. The CDR3 DNA reads TGTGCCAGCAGTGCACAGGGTTTTAACTATGGCTACACCTTC.

The chain combines TRBV7-8 with TRBJ2-2; D perhaps matches TRBD2 (6 bases). V lost 4 bases, J lost 4 bases, and 13 bases lay in between. This CDR3 has 15 residues. Germline values: CDR1 SGHVS, CDR2 FQNEAQ. The CDR3 DNA reads as TGTGCCAGCAGCTCCCAGGACGGGGGCACCGGGGAGCTGTTTTTT. Translated: CASSSQDGGTGELFF. Filled out from reference TRBV7-8 and TRBJ2-2, the complete variable domain reads GAGVSQSPRYKVAKRGQDVALRCDPISGHVSLFWYQQALGQGPEFLTYFQNEAQLDKSGLPSDRFFAERPEGSVSTLKIQRTQQEDSAVYLCASSSQDGGTGELFFGEGSRLTVL.

This clone was seen just once. The chain employs TRBV7-9 and TRBJ2-7; TRBD2 might be the D (6 bases). V lost 5 bases to trimming and J lost 3 bases, with 8 bases between them. CDR1 is SEHNR and CDR2 is FQNEAQ in the germline V gene (reference sequence). This CDR3 spans 12 amino acids. CDR3 sequence: CASSGRGYEQYF. For the CDR3, the DNA is TGTGCCAGCAGCGGGCGGGGCTACGAGCAGTACTTC.

The V and J genes are TRBV7-6 and TRBJ2-1, with 8 bases lining up with TRBD2. Germline V gene sequence: CDR1 SGHVS, CDR2 FNYEAQ. The CDR3 length is 16 residues. V shed 0 bases and J 7 bases; nucleotides not matched to a gene: 8. This CDR3 is CASSLARAGVGNEQFF. CDR3 nucleotides: TGTGCCAGCAGCTTAGCGCGAGCGGGGGTGGGTAATGAGCAGTTCTTC.

This chain uses TRBV7-2 with TRBJ2-7; D possibly corresponds to TRBD2 (7 bases). The CDR3 covers 13 residues. From germline, CDR1 is SGHTA and CDR2 FQGNSA. V lost 4 bases, J lost 7 bases, and 14 bases lay in between. CDR3 nucleotides: TGTGCCAGCAGCTCAAAGGGGGGGAAAGAGCAGTACTTC. This gives the protein CASSSKGGKEQYF.